These 5 T cell receptor beta chains originate from one sample sequenced in a study of T-cell reconstitution after alpha-beta-depleted transplantation in children. As it was prepared, the TCRbeta library received unique molecular identifiers. One entry per CDR3 protein, called by TCRdb with MiXCR from the PCR reads. The sample carries 400,000 to 500,000 distinct CDR3 sequences, approximately 11% recorded once. The source material was PBMCs from the stem cell graft donor, sampled from the stem cell graft. Receptor source: a human donor who donated a stem cell graft to a child with acute myeloid leukemia.

A few counts support this clonotype. The V call is TRBV6-5, the J call TRBJ2-7, with 8 bases aligning to TRBD2. Per the germline V gene, CDR1 is MNHEY and CDR2 is SVGAGI. The CDR3 contains 16 residues. With V trimmed by 0 bases and J by 1 base, 5 bases remained unmatched. The CDR3 spells CASSYSGLESSYEQYF. In DNA, the CDR3 is TGTGCCAGCAGTTACTCGGGACTAGAATCTTCCTACGAGCAGTACTTC.

V usage is TRBV20-1 and J usage is TRBJ1-1; 9 nucleotides line up with TRBD1. V shed 1 base and J 0 bases; nucleotides not matched to a gene: 6. CDR3 length: 16 residues. In germline, CDR1 is DFQATT, CDR2 SNEGSKA (reference sequence). The CDR3 bases are TGCAGTGCTAGAGGAGGGACAGGGCAAATGAACACTGAAGCTTTCTTT. As protein: CSARGGTGQMNTEAFF.

This clonotype came up many times. V usage is TRBV20-1 and J usage is TRBJ2-5; 7 positions match TRBD2. The CDR3 runs 13 residues. V dropped 3 bases and J dropped 1; count of bases not matched to a gene: 2. CDR1 DFQATT and CDR2 SNEGSKA come from the germline V gene (reference sequence). In DNA form, the CDR3 reads TGCAGTGCTAGCGGGAGGCCCCAAGAGACCCAGTACTTC. This gives the protein CSASGRPQETQYF.

V gene TRBV6-2 or TRBV6-3 combines with J gene TRBJ2-7; D may match TRBD1 or TRBD2 (5 bases each). Per germline, CDR1 MNHEY and CDR2 SVGEGT. This CDR3 is built from 15 residues. Trimming took off 0 bases at V and 2 bases at J, with 11 bases between the two ends. Here the CDR3 reads CASSYSGTDPYEQYF. CDR3 coding DNA: TGTGCCAGCAGTTACTCCGGGACGGATCCCTACGAGCAGTACTTC.

In this sample, this clonotype turned up many times. The chain couples TRBV29-1 to TRBJ1-3; D perhaps matches TRBD1 (5 bases). The CDR3 is 15 residues long. Trimming pared 5 bases from V and 2 bases from J, leaving 16 bases between. The germline gives CDR1 SQVTM, CDR2 ANQGSEA. The DNA of the CDR3 is TGCAGCGTTCTCGCAGAGGGGAGAGCTGGAAACACCATATATTTT. Translation: CSVLAEGRAGNTIYF.